The 7 T cell receptor beta chains below all came from one sample that was sequenced in a study of blood T cell repertoires in COVID-19. Using immunoSEQ multiplex PCR, the repertoire was profiled, and TCRdb retains in-frame clones only, with some absent. The repertoire includes 150,000 or so clones, approximately 80% of them detected once, and about 3% sits in the top ten. Sequenced material: peripheral blood. These receptors were taken from a woman aged 40 to 50 with active or convalescent COVID-19.

This clone was counted a single time. The rearrangement joins TRBV24-1 to TRBJ2-5; unclear D gene. The ends were cut back, 6 bases at V and 0 bases at J, with 7 bases in the middle. Germline V gene sequence: CDR1 KGHDR, CDR2 SFDVKD. This CDR3 is 13 amino acids long. The CDR3 spells CATSRTYQETQYF. In nucleotides, the CDR3 is TGTGCCACCAGTCGTACTTACCAAGAGACCCAGTACTTC.

This clone was seen only a few times. The chain carries TRBV16 and TRBJ2-1, with 9 bases identical to TRBD1. The CDR3 contains 14 residues. V gave up 4 bases and J gave up 10 bases; unmatched junction bases: 8. Germline lookup yields CDR1 KGHSY and CDR2 FQNENV. The CDR3 DNA reads as TGTGCCAGCAGCCCCCGGGACAGGGCATGGGAGCAGTTCTTC. Its protein product is CASSPRDRAWEQFF.

The chain is built from TRBV7-2 and TRBJ1-1; perhaps TRBD1 as D (5 bases). The germline V gene encodes CDR1 SGHTA and CDR2 FQGNSA. V was clipped by 2 bases and J by 4 bases, with 17 bases between them. This CDR3 is built from 16 residues. The CDR3 DNA sequence: TGTGCCAGCAGCTTAAAGTCTCGGGGGATGGGCACTGAAGCTTTCTTT. The encoded protein is CASSLKSRGMGTEAFF.

The table lists this clone with a count of one. In nucleotides, the CDR3 is TGTGCCACCCCCAGGGGTAACTCCTATAATTCACCCCTCCACTTT. Translated: CATPRGNSYNSPLHF. The chain links TRBV7-9 to TRBJ1-6, with D possibly TRBD1 on 6 matching bases. V was pared by 10 bases and J by 0 bases, with 13 bases between. The CDR3 sequence is 15 residues long. Germline CDR1 and CDR2: SEHNR and FQNEAQ (reference sequence).

The chain combines TRBV27 with TRBJ2-3; 8 nucleotides line up with TRBD1. This CDR3 has 16 amino acids. Trimming at V came to 7 bases and at J to 2 bases, leaving 11 bases not matched to a gene. Germline lookup yields CDR1 MNHEY and CDR2 SMNVEV (reference sequence). The CDR3 region is CASTPFGQGLTDTQYF. The CDR3, as DNA: TGTGCCAGCACTCCCTTCGGACAGGGACTCACAGATACGCAGTATTTT.

This chain connects TRBV2 to TRBJ1-1; D is ambiguous. V was shortened by 6 bases and J by 6 bases, with 14 bases between the two germline ends. Per germline, CDR1 SNHLY and CDR2 FYNNEI. This CDR3 has 13 residues. CDR3 sequence: CASRWEGKSEAFF. In nucleotides, the CDR3 is TGTGCCAGCAGGTGGGAGGGTAAATCTGAAGCTTTCTTT.

This chain links TRBV7-2 with TRBJ2-2, with D possibly matching TRBD1 (5 bases). In germline, CDR1 is SGHTA, CDR2 FQGNSA. The CDR3 has 14 amino acids. Between the trimmed V and J ends, which lost 0 bases and 5 bases, there was a span of 7 bases. CDR3: CASSLAGQTGELFF. As DNA, the CDR3 is TGTGCCAGCAGCTTAGCGGGGCAGACCGGGGAGCTGTTTTTT.